This T cell receptor beta chain stems from a study of OX40 agonist ivuxolimab in advanced cancers. Clones were read by immunoSEQ multiplex PCR, and TCRdb kept only the in-frame ones, dropping some. Here the sample spans 100,000 to 150,000 clones, 85% to 95% being singletons. Findings and limits, study-wide: At 0.1 to 3.0 mg/kg and by week 6, clonal expansion occurred in CD4+ and CD8+ blood T cells. The antigen specificity of the peripheral T cells (those that were expanded) was not determined.

Unmatched junction bases numbered 1, after V lost 5 bases and J lost 1 base. This CDR3 comprises 14 residues. Per the germline V gene, CDR1 is MNHEY and CDR2 is SMNVEV (reference sequence). Details on this clone: Its target is unknown.

This clonotype was sampled from an adult with an advanced solid tumor such as melanoma, head and neck, liver or kidney cancer. The rearrangement uses TRBV27 and TRBJ2-3, with 9 bases identical to TRBD2. The sample in question was CD4+ or CD8+ T cells sorted from blood, obtained in a trial of the OX40 agonist ivuxolimab. The CDR3: CASSGLARTDTQYF. The CDR3 nucleotides are TGTGCCAGCAGTGGACTAGCGCGCACAGATACGCAGTATTTT.